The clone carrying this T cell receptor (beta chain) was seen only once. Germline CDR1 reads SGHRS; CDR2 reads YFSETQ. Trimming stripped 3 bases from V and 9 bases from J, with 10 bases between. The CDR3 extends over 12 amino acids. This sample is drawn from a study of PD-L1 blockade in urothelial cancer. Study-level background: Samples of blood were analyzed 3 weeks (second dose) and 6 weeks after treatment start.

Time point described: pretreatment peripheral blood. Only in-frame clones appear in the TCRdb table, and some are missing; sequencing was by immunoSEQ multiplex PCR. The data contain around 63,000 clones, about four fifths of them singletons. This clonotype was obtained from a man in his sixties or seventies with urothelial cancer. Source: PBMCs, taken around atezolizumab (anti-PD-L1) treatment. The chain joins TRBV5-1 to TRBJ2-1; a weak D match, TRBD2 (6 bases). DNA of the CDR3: TGCGCCAGCAGCTCGGTGGGGGGTGAGCAGTTCTTC. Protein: CASSSVGGEQFF.